The TCR beta chain described here comes from a study of vaccination and CD4 T cells after COVID-19. The study's findings and limits: Convalescent patients displayed a median roughly 90% of reactive clones emerging only post-vaccination.

Noted treatment: roughly ten-day PBMC culture with coronavirus spike peptide pools or control peptides (ViraFEST assay). Sequencing of cultured CD4+ T cell DNA used the Oncomine TCR Beta short-read assay. TCRdb re-called the PCR reads with MiXCR, one entry per CDR3 protein. The sample has over 15,000 distinct CDR3 sequences, 40% to 45% seen once. The CDR3 has 14 residues. CDR1 is SGHVS, CDR2 FQNEAQ, per germline. The V and J ends lost 1 base and 6 bases respectively, with 12 bases between them. This clonotype was observed a few times. Its cognate antigen is unknown. The TCR comes from a human donor with COVID-19. The sequencing input was cultured CD4+ T cells from blood. V and J are TRBV7-8 and TRBJ1-1; possible D gene TRBD1, 5 bases. CDR3 region: CASSLDRSRAEAFF. Here the CDR3 DNA reads TGTGCCAGCAGCTTAGACAGGTCAAGAGCTGAAGCTTTCTTT.